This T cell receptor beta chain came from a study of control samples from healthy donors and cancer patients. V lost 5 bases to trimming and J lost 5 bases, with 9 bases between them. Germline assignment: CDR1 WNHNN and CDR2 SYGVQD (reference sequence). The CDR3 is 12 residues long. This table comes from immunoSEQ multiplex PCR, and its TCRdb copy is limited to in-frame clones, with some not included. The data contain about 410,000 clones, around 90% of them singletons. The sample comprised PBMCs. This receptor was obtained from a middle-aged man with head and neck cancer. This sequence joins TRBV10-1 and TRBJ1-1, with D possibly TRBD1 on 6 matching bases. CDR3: CASSSGDTEAFF. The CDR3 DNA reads TGCGCCAGCAGTTCAGGGGATACTGAAGCTTTCTTT.